This T cell receptor beta chain was recovered during a study of blood T cell repertoires in COVID-19. The assay was immunoSEQ multiplex PCR, and TCRdb's table has in-frame clones only and misses some. The repertoire holds roughly 150,000 clones, with around 84% as singletons. The V and J ends lost 0 bases and 4 bases respectively, with 14 bases between them. The germline V gene encodes CDR1 SGHRS and CDR2 YFSETQ. The CDR3 contains 15 residues. The V call is TRBV5-1, the J call TRBJ2-7; D ambiguous. Sequenced input: peripheral blood. The source is a woman in her fifties or sixties in a cohort sampled during active or convalescent COVID-19. Here the CDR3 DNA reads TGCGCCAGCAGCTTGGGGGCGAGACAAAATTACGAGCAGTACTTC. Translation gives CASSLGARQNYEQYF.